This T cell receptor (beta chain) came from a study of blood T cells in healthy people across ages. This clonotype was picked up a small number of times. The use of a sample-barcoded 5' primer and a J-beta primer mix characterized a second PCR of about 7 to 12 cycles. TCRdb reanalysed the 5' RACE reads using MiXCR and keeps one entry per CDR3 protein. The data contain about 670,000 distinct CDR3 sequences, around 38% of them singletons. Germline V gene data show CDR1 as SQVTM and CDR2 as ANQGSEA. Trimming removed 0 bases from V and 3 bases from J; junction bases left unmatched: 3. The CDR3 sequence is 14 residues long.

The receptor comes from a man older than 75 in good health. Sequenced material: blood. This chain links TRBV29-1 with TRBJ2-7, with 9 nucleotides matching TRBD1. The CDR3 region has the DNA TGCAGCGTTGAAGAACAGGGGGCTTTCTACGAGCAGTACTTC. It encodes CSVEEQGAFYEQYF.